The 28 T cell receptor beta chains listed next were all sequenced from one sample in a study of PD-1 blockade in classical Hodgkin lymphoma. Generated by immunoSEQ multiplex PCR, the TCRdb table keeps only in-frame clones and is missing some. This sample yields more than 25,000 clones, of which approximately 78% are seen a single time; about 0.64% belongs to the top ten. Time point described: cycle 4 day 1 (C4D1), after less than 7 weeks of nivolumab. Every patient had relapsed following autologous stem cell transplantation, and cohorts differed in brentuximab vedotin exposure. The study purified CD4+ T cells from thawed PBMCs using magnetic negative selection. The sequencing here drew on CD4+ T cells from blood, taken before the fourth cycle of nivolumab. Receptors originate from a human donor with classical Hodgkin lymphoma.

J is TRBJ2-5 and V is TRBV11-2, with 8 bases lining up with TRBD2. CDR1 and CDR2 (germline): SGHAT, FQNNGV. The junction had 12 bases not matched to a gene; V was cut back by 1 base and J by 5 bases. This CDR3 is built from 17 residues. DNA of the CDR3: TGTGCCAGCAGCTTAGTATCTCGACGGGGGGGCCTGGAGACCCAGTACTTC. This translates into CASSLVSRRGGLETQYF.

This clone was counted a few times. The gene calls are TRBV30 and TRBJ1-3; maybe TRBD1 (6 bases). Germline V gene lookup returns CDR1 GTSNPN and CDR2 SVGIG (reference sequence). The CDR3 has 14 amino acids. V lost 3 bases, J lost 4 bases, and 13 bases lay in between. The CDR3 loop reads CAWSLSGVGNTIYF. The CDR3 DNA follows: TGTGCCTGGAGCTTGTCAGGGGTGGGAAACACCATATATTTT.

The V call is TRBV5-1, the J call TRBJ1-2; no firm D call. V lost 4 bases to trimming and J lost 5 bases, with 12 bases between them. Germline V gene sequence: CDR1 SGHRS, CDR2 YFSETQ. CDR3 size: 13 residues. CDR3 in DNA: TGCGCCAGCAGCCCGGAGGTGGTGTATGGCTACACCTTC. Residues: CASSPEVVYGYTF.

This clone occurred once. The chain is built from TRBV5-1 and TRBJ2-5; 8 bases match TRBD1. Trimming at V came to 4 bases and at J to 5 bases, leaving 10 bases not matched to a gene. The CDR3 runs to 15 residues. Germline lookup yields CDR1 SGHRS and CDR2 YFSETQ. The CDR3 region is CASSLGRTGRETQYF. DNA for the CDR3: TGCGCCAGCAGCCTAGGAAGGACAGGGCGGGAGACCCAGTACTTC.

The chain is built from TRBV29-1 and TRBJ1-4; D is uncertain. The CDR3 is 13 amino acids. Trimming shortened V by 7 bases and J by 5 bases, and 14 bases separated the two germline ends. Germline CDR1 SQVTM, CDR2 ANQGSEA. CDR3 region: CSAIHRMNEKLFF. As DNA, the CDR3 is TGCAGCGCGATACACCGAATGAATGAAAAACTGTTTTTT.

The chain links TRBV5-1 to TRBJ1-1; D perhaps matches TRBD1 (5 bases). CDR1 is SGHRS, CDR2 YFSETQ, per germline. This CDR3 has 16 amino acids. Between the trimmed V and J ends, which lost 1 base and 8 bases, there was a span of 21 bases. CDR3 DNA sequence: TGCGCCAGCAGCTTGTTCGGGGACTCGTCAGGTAGCGAAGCTTTCTTT. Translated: CASSLFGDSSGSEAFF. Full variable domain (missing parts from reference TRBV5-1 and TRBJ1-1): KAGVTQTPRYLIKTRGQQVTLSCSPISGHRSVSWYQQTPGQGLQFLFEYFSETQRNKGNFPGRFSGRQFSNSRSEMNVSTLELGDSALYLCASSLFGDSSGSEAFFGQGTRLTVV.

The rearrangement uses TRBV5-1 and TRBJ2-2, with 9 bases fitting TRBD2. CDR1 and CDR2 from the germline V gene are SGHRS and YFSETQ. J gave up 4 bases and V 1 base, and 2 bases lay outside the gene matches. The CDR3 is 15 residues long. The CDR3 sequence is CASSLPAGGTGELFF. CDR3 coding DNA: TGCGCCAGCAGCTTGCCAGCGGGGGGCACCGGGGAGCTGTTTTTT.

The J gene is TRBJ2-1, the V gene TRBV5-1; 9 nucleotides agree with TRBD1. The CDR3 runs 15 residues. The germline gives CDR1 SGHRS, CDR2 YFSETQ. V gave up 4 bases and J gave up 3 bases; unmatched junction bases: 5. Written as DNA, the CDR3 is TGCGCCAGCAGCCTGCGGACAGGGGTCTACAATGAGCAGTTCTTC. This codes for CASSLRTGVYNEQFF.

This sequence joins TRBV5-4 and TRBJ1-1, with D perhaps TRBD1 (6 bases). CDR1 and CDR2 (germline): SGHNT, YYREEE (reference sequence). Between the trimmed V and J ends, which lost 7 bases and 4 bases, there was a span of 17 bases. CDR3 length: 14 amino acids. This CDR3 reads CASGSREGGTEAFF. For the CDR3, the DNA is TGTGCCAGCGGATCCCGCGAAGGGGGCACTGAAGCTTTCTTT.

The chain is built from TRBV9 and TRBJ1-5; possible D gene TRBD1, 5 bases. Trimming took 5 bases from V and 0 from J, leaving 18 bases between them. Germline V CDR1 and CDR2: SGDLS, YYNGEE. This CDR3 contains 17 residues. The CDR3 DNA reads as TGTGCCAGCAGGAACAGGAACCACAACCTTAGCAATCAGCCCCAGCATTTT. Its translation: CASRNRNHNLSNQPQHF.

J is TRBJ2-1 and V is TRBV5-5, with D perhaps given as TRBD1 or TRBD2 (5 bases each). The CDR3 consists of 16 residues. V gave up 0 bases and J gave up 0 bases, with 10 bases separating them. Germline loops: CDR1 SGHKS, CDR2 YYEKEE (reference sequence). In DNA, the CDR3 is TGTGCCAGCAGCTTGGACGGGGACCCCTCCTACAATGAGCAGTTCTTC. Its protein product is CASSLDGDPSYNEQFF.

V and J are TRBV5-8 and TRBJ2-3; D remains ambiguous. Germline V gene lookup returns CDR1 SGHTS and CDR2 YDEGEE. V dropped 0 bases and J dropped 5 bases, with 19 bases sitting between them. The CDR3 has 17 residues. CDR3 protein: CASSLGAIRTYVDTQYF. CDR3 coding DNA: TGTGCCAGCAGCTTGGGAGCGATTCGGACGTACGTAGATACGCAGTATTTT. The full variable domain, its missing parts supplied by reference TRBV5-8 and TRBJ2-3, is EAGVTQSPTHLIKTRGQQATLRCSPISGHTSVYWYQQALGLGLQFLLWYDEGEERNRGNFPPRFSGRQFPNYSSELNVNALELEDSALYLCASSLGAIRTYVDTQYFGPGTRLTVL.

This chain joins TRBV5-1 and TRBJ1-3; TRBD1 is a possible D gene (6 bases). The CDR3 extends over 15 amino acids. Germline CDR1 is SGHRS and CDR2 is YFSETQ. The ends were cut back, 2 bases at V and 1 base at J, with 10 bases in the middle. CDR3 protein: CASSLTGSSGNTIYF. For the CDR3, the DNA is TGCGCCAGCAGCTTAACAGGGAGTTCTGGAAACACCATATATTTT. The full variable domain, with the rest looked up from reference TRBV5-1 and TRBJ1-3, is KAGVTQTPRYLIKTRGQQVTLSCSPISGHRSVSWYQQTPGQGLQFLFEYFSETQRNKGNFPGRFSGRQFSNSRSEMNVSTLELGDSALYLCASSLTGSSGNTIYFGEGSWLTVV.

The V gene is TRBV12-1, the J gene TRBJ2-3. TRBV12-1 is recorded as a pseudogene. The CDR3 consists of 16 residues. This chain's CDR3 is CASRPGPRSSTDTQYF. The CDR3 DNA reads TGTGCCAGCAGGCCGGGACCACGATCTAGCACAGATACGCAGTATTTT.

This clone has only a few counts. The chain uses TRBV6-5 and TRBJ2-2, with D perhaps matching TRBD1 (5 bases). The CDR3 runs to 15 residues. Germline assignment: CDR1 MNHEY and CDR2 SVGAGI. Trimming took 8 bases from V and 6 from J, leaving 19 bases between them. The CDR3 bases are TGTGCCAGCTACCCATCGACAGTGGGGTCCGGGGAGCTGTTTTTT. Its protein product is CASYPSTVGSGELFF.

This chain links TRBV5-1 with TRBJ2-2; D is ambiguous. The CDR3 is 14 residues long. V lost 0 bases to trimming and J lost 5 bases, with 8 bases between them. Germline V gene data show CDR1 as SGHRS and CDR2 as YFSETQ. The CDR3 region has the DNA TGCGCCAGCAGCTTGGAAGGTACGACCGGGGAGCTGTTTTTT. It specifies CASSLEGTTGELFF.

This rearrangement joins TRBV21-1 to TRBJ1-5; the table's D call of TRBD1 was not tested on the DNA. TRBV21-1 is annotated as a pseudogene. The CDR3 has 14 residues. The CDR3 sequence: CASSKESGDQPQHF. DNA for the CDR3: TGTGCCAGCAGCAAAGAGTCAGGGGATCAGCCCCAGCATTTT.

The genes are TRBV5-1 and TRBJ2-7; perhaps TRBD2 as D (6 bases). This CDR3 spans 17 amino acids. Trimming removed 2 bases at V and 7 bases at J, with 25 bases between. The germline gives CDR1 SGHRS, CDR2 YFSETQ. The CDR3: CASSFLPTGTAKKEQYF. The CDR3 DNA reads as TGCGCCAGCAGCTTTTTGCCAACCGGGACTGCAAAAAAAGAGCAGTACTTC.

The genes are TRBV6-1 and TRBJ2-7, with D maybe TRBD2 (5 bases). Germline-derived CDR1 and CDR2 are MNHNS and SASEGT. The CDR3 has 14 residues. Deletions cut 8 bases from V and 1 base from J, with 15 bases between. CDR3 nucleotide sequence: TGTGCCAGCGAGAAGAAGCGGAGTTCCTACGAGCAGTACTTC. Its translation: CASEKKRSSYEQYF.

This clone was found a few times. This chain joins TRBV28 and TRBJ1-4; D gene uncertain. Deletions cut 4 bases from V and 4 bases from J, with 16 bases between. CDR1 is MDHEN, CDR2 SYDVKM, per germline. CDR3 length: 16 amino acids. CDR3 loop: CASSSAGSGRNEKLFF. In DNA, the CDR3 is TGTGCCAGCAGTTCCGCTGGGAGCGGGCGTAATGAAAAACTGTTTTTT. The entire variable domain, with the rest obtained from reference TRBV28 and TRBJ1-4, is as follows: DVKVTQSSRYLVKRTGEKVFLECVQDMDHENMFWYRQDPGLGLRLIYFSYDVKMKEKGDIPEGYSVSREKKERFSLILESASTNQTSMYLCASSSAGSGRNEKLFFGSGTQLSVL.

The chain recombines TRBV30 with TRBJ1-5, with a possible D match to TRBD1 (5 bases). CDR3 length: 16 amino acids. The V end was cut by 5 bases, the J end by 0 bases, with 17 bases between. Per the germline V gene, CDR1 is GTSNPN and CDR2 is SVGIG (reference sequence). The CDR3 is CAWGQGRSYSNQPQHF. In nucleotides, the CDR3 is TGTGCCTGGGGGCAGGGCCGTTCATATAGCAATCAGCCCCAGCATTTT. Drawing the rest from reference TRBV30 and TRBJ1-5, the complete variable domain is SQTIHQWPATLVQPVGSPLSLECTVEGTSNPNLYWYRQAAGRGLQLLFYSVGIGQISSEVPQNLSASRPQDRQFILSSKKLLLSDSGFYLCAWGQGRSYSNQPQHFGDGTRLSIL.

CDR3 bases: TGCGCCAGCAGCCCTACAGGGATCCCAGATACGCAGTATTTT. Its protein product is CASSPTGIPDTQYF. The chain couples TRBV5-1 to TRBJ2-3, with a possible D match to TRBD1 (6 bases). V was trimmed by 4 bases and J by 4 bases, leaving 13 bases between them. CDR3 size: 14 residues. The germline CDR1 and CDR2 sequences are SGHRS and YFSETQ.

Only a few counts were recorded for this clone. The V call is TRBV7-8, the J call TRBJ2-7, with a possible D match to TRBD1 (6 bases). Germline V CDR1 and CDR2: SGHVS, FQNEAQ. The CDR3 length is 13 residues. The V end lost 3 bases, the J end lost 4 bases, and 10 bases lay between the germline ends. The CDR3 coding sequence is TGTGCCAGCAGCTTTGTACAGGGTTACGAGCAGTACTTC. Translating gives CASSFVQGYEQYF.

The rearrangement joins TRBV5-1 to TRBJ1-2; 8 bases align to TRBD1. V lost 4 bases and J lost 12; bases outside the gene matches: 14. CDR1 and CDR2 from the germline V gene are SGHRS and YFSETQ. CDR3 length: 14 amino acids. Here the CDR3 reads CASSLHRQGQVHTF. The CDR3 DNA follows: TGCGCCAGCAGCCTCCACCGACAGGGGCAAGTACACACCTTC.

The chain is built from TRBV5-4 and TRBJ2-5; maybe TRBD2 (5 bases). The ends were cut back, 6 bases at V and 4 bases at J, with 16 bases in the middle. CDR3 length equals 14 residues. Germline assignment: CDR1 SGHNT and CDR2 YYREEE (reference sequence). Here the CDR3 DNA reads TGTGCCAGCAAGGTTGACGGGGTCCGAGAGACCCAGTACTTC. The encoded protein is CASKVDGVRETQYF.

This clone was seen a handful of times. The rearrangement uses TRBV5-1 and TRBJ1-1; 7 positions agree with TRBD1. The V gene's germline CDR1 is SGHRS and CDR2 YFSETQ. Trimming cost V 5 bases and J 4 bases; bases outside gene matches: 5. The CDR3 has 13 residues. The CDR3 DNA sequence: TGCGCCAGCAGTGAAACAGGGGCCACTGAAGCTTTCTTT. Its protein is CASSETGATEAFF.

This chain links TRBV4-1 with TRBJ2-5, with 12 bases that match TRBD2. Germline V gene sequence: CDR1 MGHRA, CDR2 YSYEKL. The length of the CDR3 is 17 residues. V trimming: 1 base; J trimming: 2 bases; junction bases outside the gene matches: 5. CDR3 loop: CASSQGEGLAGQETQYF. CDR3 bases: TGCGCCAGCAGCCAAGGCGAGGGACTAGCGGGTCAAGAGACCCAGTACTTC.

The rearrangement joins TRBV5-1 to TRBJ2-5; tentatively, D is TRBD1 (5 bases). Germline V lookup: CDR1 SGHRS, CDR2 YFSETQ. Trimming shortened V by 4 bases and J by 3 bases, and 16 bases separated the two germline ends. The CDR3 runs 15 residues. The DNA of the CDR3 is TGCGCCAGCAGCCCAGGACCGACAGAAAAAGAGACCCAGTACTTC. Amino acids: CASSPGPTEKETQYF.